This paragraph reports one T cell receptor beta chain. Sequencing was performed with immunoSEQ multiplex PCR; in TCRdb, only in-frame clones are kept and a portion is missing. This table has 200,000 to 250,000 clones, 87% appearing once. The germline CDR1 and CDR2 sequences are SGHTA and FQGNSA. Trimming shortened V by 7 bases and J by 2 bases, and 14 bases separated the two germline ends. CDR3 length: 14 residues. The data derive from a study of blood T cell repertoires in COVID-19. This TCR derives from a man aged 25 to 40 who had recovered from COVID-19. V usage is TRBV7-2 and J usage is TRBJ1-1; no clear D gene. Specimen: PBMCs or T cells enriched from blood (not recorded which). As DNA, the CDR3 is TGTGCCAGCATTTCCCGGGCGGGTAACACTGAAGCTTTCTTT. This sequence encodes CASISRAGNTEAFF.